The T cell receptor beta chain under discussion was sequenced for a study of shared T cell receptors in the human thymus. The germline V gene encodes CDR1 SGHVS and CDR2 FNYEAQ. CDR3 length equals 19 residues. Losses at the gene ends were 1 base for V and 2 bases for J; bases not matched to a gene: 17. Profiling relied on immunoSEQ multiplex PCR, and the TCRdb table lists in-frame clones only, not all of them. The sample lists about 660,000 clones, about 90% occurring once. A further study also used this sample, focusing on human thymus T cells. That investigation notes: Serving as donors were healthy Finnish infants, each of whom was having open corrective surgery for congenital heart defects. It was from resections taken during corrective heart surgery that the thymus tissue came. Thymic repertoires of unrelated individuals were reported in related research to overlap highly.

V and J are TRBV7-6 and TRBJ2-7, with 7 bases lining up with TRBD2. Material for sequencing was thymocytes. The receptor was derived from a boy in the first two years of life with a congenital heart defect. DNA for the CDR3: TGTGCCAGCAGCTTAGGAGGCGGGAGTTGGTCCCCGAGTCCCTACGAGCAGTACTTC. Its protein product is CASSLGGGSWSPSPYEQYF. Full variable domain (outside the CDR3, taken from reference TRBV7-6 and TRBJ2-7): GAGVSQSPRYKVTKRGQDVALRCDPISGHVSLYWYRQALGQGPEFLTYFNYEAQQDKSGLPNDRFSAERPEGSISTLTIQRTEQRDSAMYRCASSLGGGSWSPSPYEQYFGPGTRLTVT.